Here is one T cell receptor (beta chain) with its context. From the 5' RACE reads, TCRdb called clonotypes with MiXCR, one entry per CDR3 protein. In the table there are around 300,000 distinct CDR3 sequences, 7.5% to 9.5% of which are singletons. The data belong to a study of T-cell memory formation after mild COVID-19. The junction had 11 bases not matched to a gene; V was cut back by 8 bases and J by 5 bases. Germline values: CDR1 MNHNY, CDR2 SVGAGI (reference sequence). This CDR3 has 15 residues. The chain links TRBV6-6 to TRBJ2-5, with 10 nucleotides matching TRBD2. The sequenced material came from PBMCs or a T cell subset sorted from them (not recorded which). The source of this sequence is a man in his late teens or twenties who had mild COVID-19 (a few samples of this study predate the infection). Cell type and time point are not known. The CDR3 DNA sequence: TGTGCCAGCGTTAAGGACAGCGGGGGGGCGGAGACCCAGTACTTC. Translating gives CASVKDSGGAETQYF.